The 17 T cell receptor beta chains below come from one sample, sequenced in a study of blood T cell repertoires in COVID-19. The data were produced by immunoSEQ multiplex PCR, yet TCRdb's version contains in-frame clones alone and is incomplete. The table records fewer than 150,000 clones, 75% to 85% of them present only once. The sample taken for sequencing was peripheral blood. The receptors shown here come from an elderly man with acute or convalescent COVID-19.

This sequence joins TRBV20-1 and TRBJ2-1; D is ambiguous. From germline, CDR1 is DFQATT and CDR2 SNEGSKA (reference sequence). Trimming stripped 5 bases from V and 7 bases from J, with 9 bases between. The CDR3 has 11 residues. CDR3 bases: TGCAGTGCTTCGAGCTTGAATGAGCAGTTCTTC. Amino acids: CSASSLNEQFF.

This clone was recorded once. V is TRBV5-1 and J is TRBJ2-5; tentatively, D is TRBD1 (6 bases). In germline, CDR1 is SGHRS, CDR2 YFSETQ. The CDR3 has 14 residues. Trimming left V 4 bases short and J 0 bases short, with 10 bases between. The chain's CDR3 is CASSDGQYQETQYF. CDR3 in DNA: TGCGCCAGCAGCGACGGACAGTACCAAGAGACCCAGTACTTC.

J is TRBJ1-6 and V is TRBV6-2 or TRBV6-3; possible D gene TRBD1, 6 bases. The germline gives CDR1 MNHEY, CDR2 SVGEGT. The CDR3 is 15 residues long. V lost 5 bases and J lost 7, with 15 bases in between. The CDR3 loop is CASSQIQGTNSPLHF. The CDR3 coding sequence is TGTGCCAGCAGTCAAATACAGGGAACGAATTCACCCCTCCACTTT.

This chain links TRBV30 with TRBJ1-6, with a weak D call TRBD1 (5 bases). Trimming left V 3 bases short and J 0 bases short, with 24 bases between. This CDR3 region has 20 residues. Germline-derived CDR1 and CDR2 are GTSNPN and SVGIG (reference sequence). The CDR3 region is CAWSSHSGLSLSSYNSPLHF. Written as DNA, the CDR3 is TGTGCCTGGAGCTCCCATTCGGGACTTTCCTTGAGCTCCTATAATTCACCCCTCCACTTT.

The rearrangement joins TRBV6-5 to TRBJ2-3; D perhaps matches TRBD2 (6 bases). The germline V gene encodes CDR1 MNHEY and CDR2 SVGAGI. CDR3 length: 14 residues. Trimming took 10 bases from V and 1 from J, leaving 15 bases between them. The CDR3 sequence: CATWWGTGTDTQYF. CDR3 sequence (DNA): TGTGCCACCTGGTGGGGGACTGGCACAGATACGCAGTATTTT.

The genes are TRBV9 and TRBJ2-6; D is possibly TRBD1 (5 bases). The CDR3 covers 16 residues. Per the germline V gene, CDR1 is SGDLS and CDR2 is YYNGEE. The V gene lost 0 bases and the J gene lost 2 bases, with 9 bases spanning the gap. The chain's CDR3 is CASSVGSRAGANVLTF. Here the CDR3 DNA reads TGTGCCAGCAGCGTAGGGTCCAGGGCTGGGGCCAACGTCCTGACTTTC. The full variable domain, its missing parts supplied by reference TRBV9 and TRBJ2-6, is DSGVTQTPKHLITATGQRVTLRCSPRSGDLSVYWYQQSLDQGLQFLIQYYNGEERAKGNILERFSAQQFPDLHSELNLSSLELGDSALYFCASSVGSRAGANVLTFGAGSRLTVL.

This clone has only a few counts. The V and J genes are TRBV4-3 and TRBJ2-7, with TRBD2 matching over 12 bases. The V gene end was trimmed by 0 bases and the J gene end by 5 bases; junction bases not matched to a gene: 5. This CDR3 has 16 amino acids. CDR1 is LGHNA, CDR2 YSLEER, per germline. CDR3 bases: TGCGCCAGCAGCCAAGATAAGCTAGCGGGGGGGCACGAGCAGTACTTC. It specifies CASSQDKLAGGHEQYF.

This clone was seen just once. The genes are TRBV5-1 and TRBJ2-7; the D gene is possibly TRBD2 (5 bases). The CDR3 runs 13 residues. Germline values: CDR1 SGHRS, CDR2 YFSETQ. The ends were cut back, 5 bases at V and 3 bases at J, with 12 bases in the middle. The CDR3 DNA follows: TGCGCCAGCAGGCCCGGGGAGAACTACGAGCAGTACTTC. This gives the protein CASRPGENYEQYF.

The rearrangement links TRBV30 to TRBJ2-6; TRBD1 agrees at 7 bases. The V gene's germline CDR1 is GTSNPN and CDR2 SVGIG (reference sequence). This CDR3 spans 15 amino acids. With 3 bases clipped from V and 1 base from J, the junction kept 3 bases outside the gene matches. CDR3 bases: TGTGCCTGGAGGCGACAGGGATCTGGGGCCAACGTCCTGACTTTC. Translating gives CAWRRQGSGANVLTF. Full variable domain (missing parts from reference TRBV30 and TRBJ2-6): SQTIHQWPATLVQPVGSPLSLECTVEGTSNPNLYWYRQAAGRGLQLLFYSVGIGQISSEVPQNLSASRPQDRQFILSSKKLLLSDSGFYLCAWRRQGSGANVLTFGAGSRLTVL.

This clone showed up just a few times. V is TRBV19 and J is TRBJ1-1, with D possibly being TRBD1 (5 bases). Trimming shortened V by 4 bases and J by 3 bases, and 9 bases separated the two germline ends. The CDR3 is made up of 13 amino acids. Germline V gives CDR1 LNHDA, CDR2 SQIVND (reference sequence). In DNA form, the CDR3 reads TGTGCCAGTAGTACCACACAGGACACTGAAGCTTTCTTT. Translating it yields CASSTTQDTEAFF. Looking up the rest from reference TRBV19 and TRBJ1-1 gives the full variable domain: DGGITQSPKYLFRKEGQNVTLSCEQNLNHDAMYWYRQDPGQGLRLIYYSQIVNDFQKGDIAEGYSVSREKKESFPLTVTSAQKNPTAFYLCASSTTQDTEAFFGQGTRLTVV.

This rearrangement joins TRBV29-1 to TRBJ2-5; D is perhaps TRBD2 (6 bases). Trimming cost V 7 bases and J 5 bases, with 14 bases left between them. Germline V gene sequence: CDR1 SQVTM, CDR2 ANQGSEA. There are 12 residues in the CDR3. The CDR3 region is CSGGAGSETQYF. CDR3 DNA: TGCAGCGGCGGTGCGGGAAGCGAGACCCAGTACTTC.

The V call is TRBV28, the J call TRBJ1-2; 8 nucleotides match TRBD1. Germline CDR1 reads MDHEN; CDR2 reads SYDVKM. The junction had 11 bases not matched to a gene; V was cut back by 2 bases and J by 6 bases. The CDR3 extends over 16 amino acids. CDR3 DNA sequence: TGTGCCAGCAGTTTAACAGGGGCAGGGGGCGGGGATGGCTACACCTTC. This encodes CASSLTGAGGGDGYTF.

The chain is built from TRBV7-9 and TRBJ2-1; maybe TRBD1 (6 bases). Germline CDR1 reads SEHNR; CDR2 reads FQNEAQ (reference sequence). The CDR3 is made up of 14 amino acids. V lost 7 bases and J 7 bases, leaving 17 bases between the germline ends. The CDR3 DNA is TGTGCCAGCACCCGCAGTAACAGGGTAAATGAGCAGTTCTTC. Its translation is CASTRSNRVNEQFF.

This clone has at least ten counts. The CDR3 sequence: CAISEGQGLRVSQPQHF. The CDR3 nucleotides read TGTGCCATCAGTGAGGGACAGGGTTTAAGGGTGAGTCAGCCCCAGCATTTT. The gene calls are TRBV10-3 and TRBJ1-5; 8 nucleotides align to TRBD1. The germline CDR1 and CDR2 sequences are ENHRY and SYGVKD. The CDR3 sequence is 17 residues long. Unmatched junction bases numbered 12, after V lost 2 bases and J lost 6 bases.

The chain carries TRBV5-6 and TRBJ1-1; D is possibly TRBD1 (6 bases). CDR3 length: 14 amino acids. CDR1 and CDR2 from the germline V gene are SGHDT and YYEEEE. V lost 3 bases to trimming and J lost 1 base, with 10 bases between them. CDR3 region: CASSSPGQNTEAFF. Written as DNA, the CDR3 is TGTGCCAGCAGCTCCCCGGGACAGAACACTGAAGCTTTCTTT.

The gene calls are TRBV5-6 and TRBJ2-2, with 9 nucleotides matching TRBD1. Germline values: CDR1 SGHDT, CDR2 YYEEEE. The CDR3 runs 18 residues. V lost 4 bases, J lost 5 bases, and 15 bases stayed unmatched. CDR3 DNA sequence: TGTGCCAGCAGCACCGGGACAGGGTCCCGAGTGGGAACCGGGGAGCTGTTTTTT. This codes for CASSTGTGSRVGTGELFF. The whole variable domain, remainder taken from reference TRBV5-6 and TRBJ2-2, is DAGVTQSPTHLIKTRGQQVTLRCSPKSGHDTVSWYQQALGQGPQFIFQYYEEEERQRGNFPDRFSGHQFPNYSSELNVNALLLGDSALYLCASSTGTGSRVGTGELFFGEGSRLTVL.

This clone was detected a few times. The CDR3 loop is CASSSSGGPTDTQYF. CDR3 DNA sequence: TGTGCCAGCAGCTCTAGCGGGGGCCCGACAGATACGCAGTATTTT. V is TRBV11-3 and J is TRBJ2-3; 10 nucleotides line up with TRBD2. The CDR3 runs to 15 residues. V lost 4 bases, J lost 3 bases, and 4 bases stayed unmatched. CDR1 SGHNT and CDR2 YENEEA come from the germline V gene. The whole variable domain, remainder taken from reference TRBV11-3 and TRBJ2-3, is EAGVVQSPRYKIIEKKQPVAFWCNPISGHNTLYWYLQNLGQGPELLIRYENEEAVDDSQLPKDRFSAERLKGVDSTLKIQPAELGDSAVYLCASSSSGGPTDTQYFGPGTRLTVL.